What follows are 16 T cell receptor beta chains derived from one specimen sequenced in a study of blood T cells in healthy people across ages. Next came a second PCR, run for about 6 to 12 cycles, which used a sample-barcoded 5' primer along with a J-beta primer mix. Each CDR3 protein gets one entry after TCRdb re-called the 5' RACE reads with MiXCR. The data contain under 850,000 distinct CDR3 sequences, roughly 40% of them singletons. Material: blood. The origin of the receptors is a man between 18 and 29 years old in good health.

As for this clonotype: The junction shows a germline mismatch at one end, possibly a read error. CDR3 nucleotide sequence: TGTGCCAGCAGTTTGTATTCGGGGCTGAAGCGGGCAGACTATGGCCACACCTTC. This translates into CASSLYSGLKRADYGHTF. This chain links TRBV2 with TRBJ1-2, with a tentative D call TRBD1 (5 bases). Germline CDR1 reads SNHLY; CDR2 reads FYNNEI. The CDR3 is 18 residues long.

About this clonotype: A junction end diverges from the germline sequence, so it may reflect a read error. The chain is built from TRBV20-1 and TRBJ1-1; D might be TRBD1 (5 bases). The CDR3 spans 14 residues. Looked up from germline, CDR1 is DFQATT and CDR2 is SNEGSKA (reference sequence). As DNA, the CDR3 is TGCGGTGCTAGGGGAGGGATTTGGGACACTGAAGCTTTCTTT. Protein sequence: CGARGGIWDTEAFF.

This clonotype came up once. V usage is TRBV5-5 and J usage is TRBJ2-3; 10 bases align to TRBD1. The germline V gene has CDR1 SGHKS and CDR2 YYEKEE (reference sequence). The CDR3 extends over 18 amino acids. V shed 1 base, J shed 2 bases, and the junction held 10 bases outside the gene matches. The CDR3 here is CASSLSLGDRGSTDTQYF. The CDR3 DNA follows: TGTGCCAGCAGCTTGTCCCTCGGGGACAGGGGATCCACAGATACGCAGTATTTT.

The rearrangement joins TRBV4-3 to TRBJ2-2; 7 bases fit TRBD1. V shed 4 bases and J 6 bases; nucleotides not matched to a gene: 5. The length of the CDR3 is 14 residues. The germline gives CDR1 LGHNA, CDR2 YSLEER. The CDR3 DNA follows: TGCGCCAGCAGCCTCACACAGGGGCCCGGGGAGCTGTTTTTT. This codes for CASSLTQGPGELFF.

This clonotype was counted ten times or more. Here the CDR3 DNA reads TGTGCCAGCAGCTTACGAGGGGGCGAACTCAATGAGCAGTTCTTC. It is translated as CASSLRGGELNEQFF. The genes are TRBV7-9 and TRBJ2-1; 7 bases line up with TRBD1. The germline V gene encodes CDR1 SEHNR and CDR2 FQNEAQ (reference sequence). Losses at the gene ends were 2 bases for V and 6 bases for J; bases not matched to a gene: 7. This CDR3 has 15 amino acids.

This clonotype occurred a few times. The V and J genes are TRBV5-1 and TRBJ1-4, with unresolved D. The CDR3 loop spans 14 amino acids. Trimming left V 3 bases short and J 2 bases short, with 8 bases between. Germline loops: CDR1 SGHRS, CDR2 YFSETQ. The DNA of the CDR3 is TGCGCCAGCAGCTCCGGAGATACTAATGAAAAACTGTTTTTT. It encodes CASSSGDTNEKLFF.

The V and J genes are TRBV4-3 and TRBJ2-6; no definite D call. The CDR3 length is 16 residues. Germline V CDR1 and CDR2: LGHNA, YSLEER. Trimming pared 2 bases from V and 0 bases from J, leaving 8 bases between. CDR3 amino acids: CASSQIISSGANVLTF. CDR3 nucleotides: TGCGCCAGCAGCCAAATAATAAGCTCTGGGGCCAACGTCCTGACTTTC.

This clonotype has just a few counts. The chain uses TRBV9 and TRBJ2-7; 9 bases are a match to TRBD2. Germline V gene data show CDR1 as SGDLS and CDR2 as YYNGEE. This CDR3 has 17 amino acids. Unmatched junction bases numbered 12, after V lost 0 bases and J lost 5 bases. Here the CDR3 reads CASSVGAGGRFMHEQYF. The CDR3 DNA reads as TGTGCCAGCAGCGTAGGAGCGGGGGGCCGTTTTATGCACGAGCAGTACTTC.

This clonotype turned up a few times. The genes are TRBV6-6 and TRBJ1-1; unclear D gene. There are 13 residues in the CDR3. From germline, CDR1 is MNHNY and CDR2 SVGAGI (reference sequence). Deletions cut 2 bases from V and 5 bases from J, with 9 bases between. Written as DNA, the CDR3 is TGTGCCAGCAGTTACGTGTATGGGACTGAAGCTTTCTTT. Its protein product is CASSYVYGTEAFF.

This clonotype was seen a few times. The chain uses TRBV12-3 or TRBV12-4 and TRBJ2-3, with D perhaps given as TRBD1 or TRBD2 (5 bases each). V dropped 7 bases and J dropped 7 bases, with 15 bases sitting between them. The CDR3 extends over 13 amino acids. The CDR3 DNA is TGTGCCAGCACAATCGGGGCACGAAATACGCAGTATTTT. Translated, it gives CASTIGARNTQYF.

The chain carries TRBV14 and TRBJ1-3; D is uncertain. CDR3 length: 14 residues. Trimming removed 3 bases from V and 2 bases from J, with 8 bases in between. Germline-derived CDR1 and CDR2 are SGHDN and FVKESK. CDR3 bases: TGTGCCAGCAGCCATCCCGGGACTGGAAACACCATATATTTT. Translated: CASSHPGTGNTIYF.

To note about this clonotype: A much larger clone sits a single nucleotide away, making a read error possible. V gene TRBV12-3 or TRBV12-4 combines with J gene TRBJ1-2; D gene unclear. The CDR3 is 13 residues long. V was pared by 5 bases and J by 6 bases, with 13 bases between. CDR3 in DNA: TGTGCCAGCAGTCTCCATGACGGAGATGGCTACACCTTC. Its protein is CASSLHDGDGYTF.

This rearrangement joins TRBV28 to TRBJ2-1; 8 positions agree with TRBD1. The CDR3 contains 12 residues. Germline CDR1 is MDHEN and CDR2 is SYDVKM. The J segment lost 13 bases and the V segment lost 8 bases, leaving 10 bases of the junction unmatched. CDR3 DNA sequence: TGTGCCAGCCGACAGGGGCAAGAGACCCAGTTCTTC. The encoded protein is CASRQGQETQFF.

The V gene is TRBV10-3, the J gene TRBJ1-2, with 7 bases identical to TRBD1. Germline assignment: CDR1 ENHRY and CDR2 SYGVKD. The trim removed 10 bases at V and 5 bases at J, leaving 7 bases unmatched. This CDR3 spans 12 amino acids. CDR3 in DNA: TGTGCCACCGGACAGGATCTATATGGCTACACCTTC. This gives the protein CATGQDLYGYTF.

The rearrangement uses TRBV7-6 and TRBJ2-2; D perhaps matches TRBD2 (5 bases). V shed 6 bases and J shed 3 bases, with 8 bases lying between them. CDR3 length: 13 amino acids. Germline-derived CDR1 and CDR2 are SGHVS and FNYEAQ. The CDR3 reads CASSQRDTGELFF. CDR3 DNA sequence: TGTGCCAGCAGTCAGAGGGACACCGGGGAGCTGTTTTTT.

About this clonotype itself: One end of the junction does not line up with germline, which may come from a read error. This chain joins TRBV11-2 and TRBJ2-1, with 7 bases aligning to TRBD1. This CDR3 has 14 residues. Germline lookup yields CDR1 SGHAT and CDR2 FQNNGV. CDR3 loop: CAGSLTGPHNEQFF. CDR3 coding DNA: TGTGCCGGCAGCTTGACAGGGCCTCACAATGAGCAGTTCTTC.